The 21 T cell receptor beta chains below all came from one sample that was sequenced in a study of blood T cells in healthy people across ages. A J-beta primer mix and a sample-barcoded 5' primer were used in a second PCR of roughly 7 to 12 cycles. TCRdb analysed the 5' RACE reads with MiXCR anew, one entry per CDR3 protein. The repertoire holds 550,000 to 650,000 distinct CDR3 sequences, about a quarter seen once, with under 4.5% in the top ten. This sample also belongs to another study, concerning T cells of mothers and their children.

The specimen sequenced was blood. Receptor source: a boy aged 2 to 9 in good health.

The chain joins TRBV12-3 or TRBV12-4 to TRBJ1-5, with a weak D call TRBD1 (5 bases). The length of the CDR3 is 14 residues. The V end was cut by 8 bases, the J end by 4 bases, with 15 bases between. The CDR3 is CASGTGIRNQPQHF. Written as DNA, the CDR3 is TGTGCCAGCGGGACGGGGATAAGAAATCAGCCCCAGCATTTT.

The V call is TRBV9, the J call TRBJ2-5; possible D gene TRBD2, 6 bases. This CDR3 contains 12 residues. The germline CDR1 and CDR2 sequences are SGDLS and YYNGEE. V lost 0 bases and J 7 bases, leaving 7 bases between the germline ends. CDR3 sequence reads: CASSVVEGTQYF. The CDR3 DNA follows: TGTGCCAGCAGCGTAGTGGAGGGGACCCAGTACTTC.

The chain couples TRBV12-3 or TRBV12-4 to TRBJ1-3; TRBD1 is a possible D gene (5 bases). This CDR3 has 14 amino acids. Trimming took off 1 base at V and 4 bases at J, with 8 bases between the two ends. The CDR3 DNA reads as TGTGCCAGCAGTTTAGGGGCAGGGGGAAACACCATATATTTT. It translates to CASSLGAGGNTIYF.

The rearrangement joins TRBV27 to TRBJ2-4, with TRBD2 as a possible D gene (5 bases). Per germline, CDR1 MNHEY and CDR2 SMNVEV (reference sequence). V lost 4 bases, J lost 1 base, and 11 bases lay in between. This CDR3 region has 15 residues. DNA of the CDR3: TGTGCCAGCAGTTCAAGAGGGTCGGCCAAAAACATTCAGTACTTC. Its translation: CASSSRGSAKNIQYF.

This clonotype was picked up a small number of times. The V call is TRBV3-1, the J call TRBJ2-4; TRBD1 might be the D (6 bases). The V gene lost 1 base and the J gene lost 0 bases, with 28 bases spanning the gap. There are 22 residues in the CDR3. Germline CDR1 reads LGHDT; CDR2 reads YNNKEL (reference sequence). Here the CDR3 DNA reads TGTGCCAGCAGCCAAGGGTCAGGGGTCACTGTACCCCCTCTCCTAGCCAAAAACATTCAGTACTTC. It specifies CASSQGSGVTVPPLLAKNIQYF.

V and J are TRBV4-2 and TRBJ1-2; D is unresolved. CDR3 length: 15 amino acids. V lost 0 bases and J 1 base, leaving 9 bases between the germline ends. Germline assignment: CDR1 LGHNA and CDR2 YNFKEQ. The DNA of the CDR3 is TGTGCCAGCAGCCAAGATCAGCGGGGTAACTATGGCTACACCTTC. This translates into CASSQDQRGNYGYTF.

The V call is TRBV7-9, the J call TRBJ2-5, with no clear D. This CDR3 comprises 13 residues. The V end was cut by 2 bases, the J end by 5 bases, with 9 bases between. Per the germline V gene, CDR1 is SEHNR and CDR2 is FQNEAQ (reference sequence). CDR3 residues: CASSLPSRETQYF. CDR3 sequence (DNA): TGTGCCAGCAGCTTACCTAGTCGGGAGACCCAGTACTTC.

Here the CDR3 reads CSARGVQYSSEAFF. In DNA, the CDR3 is TGCAGTGCTAGAGGGGTCCAGTACAGTTCTGAAGCTTTCTTT. The V gene is TRBV20-1, the J gene TRBJ1-1; D is unclear. Per the germline V gene, CDR1 is DFQATT and CDR2 is SNEGSKA (reference sequence). The V end was cut by 1 base, the J end by 6 bases, with 15 bases between. The CDR3 runs to 14 residues.

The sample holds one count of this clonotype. In DNA form, the CDR3 reads TGTGCCAGCAGCTTCCTTGAGGCCCCGTCGTACAATGAGCAGTTCTTC. This sequence encodes CASSFLEAPSYNEQFF. This chain uses TRBV7-6 with TRBJ2-1, with D hard to call. V was clipped by 3 bases and J by 4 bases, with 16 bases between them. The germline CDR1 and CDR2 sequences are SGHVS and FNYEAQ. CDR3 length: 16 amino acids. Drawing the rest from reference TRBV7-6 and TRBJ2-1, the complete variable domain is GAGVSQSPRYKVTKRGQDVALRCDPISGHVSLYWYRQALGQGPEFLTYFNYEAQQDKSGLPNDRFSAERPEGSISTLTIQRTEQRDSAMYRCASSFLEAPSYNEQFFGPGTRLTVL.

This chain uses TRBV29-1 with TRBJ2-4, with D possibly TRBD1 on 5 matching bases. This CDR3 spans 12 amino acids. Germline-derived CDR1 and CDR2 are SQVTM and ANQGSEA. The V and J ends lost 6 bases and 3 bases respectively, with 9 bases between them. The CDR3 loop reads CSVSQGKNIQYF. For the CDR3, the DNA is TGCAGCGTCTCCCAGGGCAAAAACATTCAGTACTTC.

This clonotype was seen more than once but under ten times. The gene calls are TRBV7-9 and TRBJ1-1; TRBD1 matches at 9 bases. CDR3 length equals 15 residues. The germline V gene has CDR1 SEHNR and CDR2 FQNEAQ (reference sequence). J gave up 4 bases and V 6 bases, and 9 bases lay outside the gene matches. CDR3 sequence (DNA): TGTGCCAGCAGTGCCCGGGACAGGGTAGGCACTGAAGCTTTCTTT. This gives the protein CASSARDRVGTEAFF. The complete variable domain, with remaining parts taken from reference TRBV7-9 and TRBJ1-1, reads DTGVSQNPRHKITKRGQNVTFRCDPISEHNRLYWYRQTLGQGPEFLTYFQNEAQLEKSRLLSDRFSAERPKGSFSTLEIQRTEQGDSAMYLCASSARDRVGTEAFFGQGTRLTVV.

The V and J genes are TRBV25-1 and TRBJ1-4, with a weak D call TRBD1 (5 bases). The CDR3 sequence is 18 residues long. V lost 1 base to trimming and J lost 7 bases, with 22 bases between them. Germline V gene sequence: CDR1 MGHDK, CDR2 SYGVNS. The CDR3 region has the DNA TGTGCCAGCAGTGAATTAGGAAGGGGACGAGGGTTTAGTGAAAAACTGTTTTTT. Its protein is CASSELGRGRGFSEKLFF. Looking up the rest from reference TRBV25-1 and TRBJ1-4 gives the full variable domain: EADIYQTPRYLVIGTGKKITLECSQTMGHDKMYWYQQDPGMELHLIHYSYGVNSTEKGDLSSESTVSRIRTEHFPLTLESARPSHTSQYLCASSELGRGRGFSEKLFFGSGTQLSVL.

The DNA for the CDR3 is TGTGCCAGCAGTTTCACGGGACAGGGATACTATGGCTACACCTTC. Protein: CASSFTGQGYYGYTF. The V and J genes are TRBV6-5 and TRBJ1-2, with 9 bases that match TRBD1. The germline V gene encodes CDR1 MNHEY and CDR2 SVGAGI. V shed 4 bases and J 3 bases; nucleotides not matched to a gene: 6. The CDR3 has 15 residues.

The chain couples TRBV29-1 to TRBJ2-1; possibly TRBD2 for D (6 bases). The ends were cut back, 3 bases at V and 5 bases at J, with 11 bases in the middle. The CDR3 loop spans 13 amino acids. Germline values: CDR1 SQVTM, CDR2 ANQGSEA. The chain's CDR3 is CSVDQLADNEQFF. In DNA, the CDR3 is TGCAGCGTTGATCAACTAGCTGACAATGAGCAGTTCTTC.

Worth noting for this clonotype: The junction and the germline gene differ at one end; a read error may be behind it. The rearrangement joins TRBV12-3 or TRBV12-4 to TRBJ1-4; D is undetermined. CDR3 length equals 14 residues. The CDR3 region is CASSLGATNEKLVF. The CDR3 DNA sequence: TGTGCCAGCAGTTTAGGGGCAACTAATGAAAAACTGGTTTTT.

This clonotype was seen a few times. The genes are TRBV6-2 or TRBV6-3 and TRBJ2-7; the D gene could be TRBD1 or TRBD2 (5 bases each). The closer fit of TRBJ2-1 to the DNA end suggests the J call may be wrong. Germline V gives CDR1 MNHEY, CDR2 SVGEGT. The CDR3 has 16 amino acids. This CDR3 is CASSYRGRLSGNEQFF. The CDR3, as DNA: TGTGCCAGCAGTTACAGGGGCAGGCTGTCGGGGAATGAGCAGTTCTTC.

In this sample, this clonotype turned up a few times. CDR3 region: CASSWPAGQGAPDTQYF. The DNA for the CDR3 is TGTGCCAGCAGCTGGCCGGCGGGACAGGGGGCTCCAGATACGCAGTATTTT. The chain employs TRBV7-8 and TRBJ2-3; 12 bases line up with TRBD1. Germline-derived CDR1 and CDR2 are SGHVS and FQNEAQ. The CDR3 length is 17 residues. V was clipped by 4 bases and J by 4 bases; unmatched bases: 9.

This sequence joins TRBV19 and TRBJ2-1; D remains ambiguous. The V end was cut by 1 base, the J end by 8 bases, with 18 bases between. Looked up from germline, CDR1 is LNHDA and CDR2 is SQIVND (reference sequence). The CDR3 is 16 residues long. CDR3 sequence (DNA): TGTGCCAGTAGTATAGCCCCTCCGAGTAAAAGGGATGAGCAGTTCTTC. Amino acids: CASSIAPPSKRDEQFF.

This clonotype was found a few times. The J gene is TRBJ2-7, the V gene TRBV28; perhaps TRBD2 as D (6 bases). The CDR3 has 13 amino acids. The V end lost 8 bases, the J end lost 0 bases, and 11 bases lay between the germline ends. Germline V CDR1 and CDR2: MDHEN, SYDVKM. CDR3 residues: CASRDSSSYEQYF. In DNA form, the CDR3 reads TGTGCCAGCCGGGACTCCAGCTCCTACGAGCAGTACTTC.

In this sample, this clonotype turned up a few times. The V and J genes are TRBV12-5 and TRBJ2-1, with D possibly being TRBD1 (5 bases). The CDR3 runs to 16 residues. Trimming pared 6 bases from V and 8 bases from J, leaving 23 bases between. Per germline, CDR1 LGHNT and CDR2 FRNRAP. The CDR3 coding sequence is TGTGCTAGTGGCTTCACGACAGTCCCGCCTATTTATGAGCAGTTCTTC. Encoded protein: CASGFTTVPPIYEQFF.

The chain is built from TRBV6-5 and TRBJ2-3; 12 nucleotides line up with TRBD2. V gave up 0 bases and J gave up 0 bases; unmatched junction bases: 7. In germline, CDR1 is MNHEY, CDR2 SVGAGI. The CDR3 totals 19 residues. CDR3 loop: CASSYSPLAGGRSTDTQYF. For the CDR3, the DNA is TGTGCCAGCAGTTACTCACCTCTAGCGGGAGGGCGAAGCACAGATACGCAGTATTTT.